This section outlines one T cell receptor (beta chain) sequence together with its context. The record originates from a study of Ad26.COV2.S vaccination and SARS-CoV-2 variants. Looking at the study overall: Once or twice, 56 days apart, Ad26.COV2.S was delivered intramuscularly.

Germline V lookup: CDR1 MNHEY, CDR2 SVGAGI. There are 15 residues in the CDR3. V was pared by 5 bases and J by 2 bases, with 15 bases between. Specified treatment: roughly 18 received Ad26.COV2.S at low or high dose, single or two shots; about five received placebo; per-sample allocation not given. Samples were taken on day 63 after the first vaccine or placebo injection. Boston supplied an adult donor aged 18-55 years. Profiled with immunoSEQ multiplex PCR; TCRdb holds only in-frame clones, not every one. The sample holds fewer than 400,000 clones, approximately 90% seen once. This sequence originates from a person aged 18-65 years who received the Ad26.COV2.S COVID-19 vaccine or a placebo. The V and J genes are TRBV6-5 and TRBJ1-2; D is ambiguous. The input for sequencing was peripheral blood, taken in a trial of Ad26.COV2.S vaccine versus placebo. Here the CDR3 reads CASSQRGGWNYGYTF. DNA of the CDR3: TGTGCCAGCAGTCAACGAGGAGGTTGGAACTATGGCTACACCTTC.